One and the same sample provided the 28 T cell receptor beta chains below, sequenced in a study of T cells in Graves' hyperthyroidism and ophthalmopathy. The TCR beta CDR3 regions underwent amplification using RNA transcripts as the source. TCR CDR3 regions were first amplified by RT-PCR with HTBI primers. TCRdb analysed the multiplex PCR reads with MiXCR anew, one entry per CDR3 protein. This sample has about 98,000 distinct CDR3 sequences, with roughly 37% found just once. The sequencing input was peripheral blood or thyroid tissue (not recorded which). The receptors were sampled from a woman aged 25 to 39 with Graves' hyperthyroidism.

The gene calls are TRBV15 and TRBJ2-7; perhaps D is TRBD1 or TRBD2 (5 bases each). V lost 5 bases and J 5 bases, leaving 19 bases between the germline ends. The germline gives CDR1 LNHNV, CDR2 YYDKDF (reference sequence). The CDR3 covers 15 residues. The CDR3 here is CATSPGTSVVHEQYF. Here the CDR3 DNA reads TGTGCCACCAGCCCCGGGACCTCCGTGGTACACGAGCAGTACTTC.

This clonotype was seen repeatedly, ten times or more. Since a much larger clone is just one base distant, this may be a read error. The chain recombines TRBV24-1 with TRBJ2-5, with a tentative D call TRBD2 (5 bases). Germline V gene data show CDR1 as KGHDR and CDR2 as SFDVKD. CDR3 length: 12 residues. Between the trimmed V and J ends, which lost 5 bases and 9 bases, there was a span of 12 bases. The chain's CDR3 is CATSGYQEAQYF. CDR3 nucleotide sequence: TGTGCCACCAGTGGGTATCAGGAGGCCCAGTACTTC.

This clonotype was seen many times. The CDR3 protein is CASSPWDRGLYEQYF. The DNA for the CDR3 is TGTGCCAGCAGCCCCTGGGACAGGGGGCTCTACGAGCAGTACTTC. The chain carries TRBV7-9 and TRBJ2-7, with 12 bases matching TRBD1. The length of the CDR3 is 15 residues. V shed 5 bases, J shed 3 bases, and the junction held 5 bases outside the gene matches. Germline assignment: CDR1 SEHNR and CDR2 FQNEAQ (reference sequence). Drawing the rest from reference TRBV7-9 and TRBJ2-7, the complete variable domain is DTGVSQNPRHKITKRGQNVTFRCDPISEHNRLYWYRQTLGQGPEFLTYFQNEAQLEKSRLLSDRFSAERPKGSFSTLEIQRTEQGDSAMYLCASSPWDRGLYEQYFGPGTRLTVT.

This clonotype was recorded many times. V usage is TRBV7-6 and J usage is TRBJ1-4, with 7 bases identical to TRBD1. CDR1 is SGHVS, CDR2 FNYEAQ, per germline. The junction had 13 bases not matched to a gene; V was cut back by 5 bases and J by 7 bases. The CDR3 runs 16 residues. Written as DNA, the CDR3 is TGTGCCAGCAGCCAGTATACCACAGGGGTTTTTGAAAAACTGTTTTTT. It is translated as CASSQYTTGVFEKLFF.

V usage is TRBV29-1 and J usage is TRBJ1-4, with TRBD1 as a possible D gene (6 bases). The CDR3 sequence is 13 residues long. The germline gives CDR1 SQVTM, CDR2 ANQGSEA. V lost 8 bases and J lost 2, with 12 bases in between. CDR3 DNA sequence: TGCAGCTTAGCGGACAGTACTAATGAAAAACTGTTTTTT. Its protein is CSLADSTNEKLFF.

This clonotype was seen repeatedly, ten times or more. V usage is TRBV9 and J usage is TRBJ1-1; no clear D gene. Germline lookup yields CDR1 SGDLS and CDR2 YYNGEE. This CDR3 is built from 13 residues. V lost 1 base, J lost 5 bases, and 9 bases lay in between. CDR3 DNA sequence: TGTGCCAGCAGCGTATACGGGGAAACTGAAGCTTTCTTT. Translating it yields CASSVYGETEAFF.

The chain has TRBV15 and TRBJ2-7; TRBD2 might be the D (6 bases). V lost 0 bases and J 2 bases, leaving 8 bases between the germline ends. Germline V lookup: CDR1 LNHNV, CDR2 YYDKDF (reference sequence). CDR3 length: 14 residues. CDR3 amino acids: CATSRDREAYEQYF. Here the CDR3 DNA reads TGTGCCACCAGCAGAGACAGGGAGGCCTACGAGCAGTACTTC.

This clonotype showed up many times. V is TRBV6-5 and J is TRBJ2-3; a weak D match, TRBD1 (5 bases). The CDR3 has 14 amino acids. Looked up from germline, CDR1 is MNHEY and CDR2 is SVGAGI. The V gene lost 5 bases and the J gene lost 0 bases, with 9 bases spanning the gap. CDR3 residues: CASSPQESTDTQYF. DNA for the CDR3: TGTGCCAGCAGTCCACAGGAGAGCACAGATACGCAGTATTTT.

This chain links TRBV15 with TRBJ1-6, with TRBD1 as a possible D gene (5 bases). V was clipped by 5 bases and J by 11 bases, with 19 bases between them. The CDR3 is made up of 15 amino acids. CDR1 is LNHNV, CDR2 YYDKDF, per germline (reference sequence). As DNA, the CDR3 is TGTGCCACCAGCGCGTTCGGGGGGTCTGGTCCACCCCTCCACTTT. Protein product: CATSAFGGSGPPLHF.

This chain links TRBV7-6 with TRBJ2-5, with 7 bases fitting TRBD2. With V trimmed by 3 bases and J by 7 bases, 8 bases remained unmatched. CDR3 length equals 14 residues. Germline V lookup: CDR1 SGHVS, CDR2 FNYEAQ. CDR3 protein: CASSFAGPSGTQYF. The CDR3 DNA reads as TGTGCCAGCAGCTTCGCGGGGCCTAGCGGGACCCAGTACTTC.

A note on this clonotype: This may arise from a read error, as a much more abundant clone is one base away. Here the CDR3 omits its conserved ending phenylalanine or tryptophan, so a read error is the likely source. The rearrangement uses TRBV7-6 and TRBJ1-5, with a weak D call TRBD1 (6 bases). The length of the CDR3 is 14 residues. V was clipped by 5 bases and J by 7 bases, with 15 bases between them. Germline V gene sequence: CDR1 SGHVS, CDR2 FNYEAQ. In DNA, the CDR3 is TGTGCCAGCAGCCTAGGGGGGGGGGGGCAGCCCCAGCATTAT. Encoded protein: CASSLGGGGQPQHY.

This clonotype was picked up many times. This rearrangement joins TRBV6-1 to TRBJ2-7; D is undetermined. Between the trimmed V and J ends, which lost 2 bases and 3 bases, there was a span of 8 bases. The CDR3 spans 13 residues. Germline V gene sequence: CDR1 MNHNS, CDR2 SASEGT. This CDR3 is CASSELEIYEQYF. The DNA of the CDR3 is TGTGCCAGCAGTGAACTAGAAATCTACGAGCAGTACTTC.

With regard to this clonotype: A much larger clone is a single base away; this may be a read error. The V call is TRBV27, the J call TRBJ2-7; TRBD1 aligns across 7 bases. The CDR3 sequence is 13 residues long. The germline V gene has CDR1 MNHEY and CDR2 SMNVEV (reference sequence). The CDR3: CASSFGTDYELYF. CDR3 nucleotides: TGTGCCAGCAGTTTTGGGACAGACTACGAGCTGTACTTC.

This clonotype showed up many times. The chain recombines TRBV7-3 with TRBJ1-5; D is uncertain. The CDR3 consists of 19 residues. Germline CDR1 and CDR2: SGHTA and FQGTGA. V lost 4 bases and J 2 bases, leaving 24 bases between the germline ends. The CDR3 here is CASSSTGPGRLVGNQPQHF. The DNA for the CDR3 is TGTGCCAGCAGCTCCACTGGACCGGGAAGGCTGGTTGGCAATCAGCCCCAGCATTTT.

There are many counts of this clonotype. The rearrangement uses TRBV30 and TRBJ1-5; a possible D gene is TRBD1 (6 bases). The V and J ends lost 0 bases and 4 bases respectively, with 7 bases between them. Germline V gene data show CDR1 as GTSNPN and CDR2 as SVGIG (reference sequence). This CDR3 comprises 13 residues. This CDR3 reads CAWSVDRNQPQHF. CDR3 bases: TGTGCCTGGAGTGTTGACAGGAATCAGCCCCAGCATTTT.

In DNA, the CDR3 is TGTGCCACCAGTGATTGGACAGCTGGAAACACCATATATTTT. Translating gives CATSDWTAGNTIYF. The genes are TRBV24-1 and TRBJ1-3, with D perhaps TRBD1 (6 bases). Deletions cut 2 bases from V and 2 bases from J, with 6 bases between. Germline CDR1 is KGHDR and CDR2 is SFDVKD. This CDR3 contains 14 residues.

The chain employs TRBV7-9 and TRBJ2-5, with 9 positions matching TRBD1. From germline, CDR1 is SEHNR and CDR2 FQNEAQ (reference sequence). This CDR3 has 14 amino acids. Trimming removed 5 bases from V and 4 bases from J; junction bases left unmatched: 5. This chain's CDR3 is CASSPGTGRETQYF. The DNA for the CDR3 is TGTGCCAGCAGCCCCGGGACAGGGCGAGAGACCCAGTACTTC.

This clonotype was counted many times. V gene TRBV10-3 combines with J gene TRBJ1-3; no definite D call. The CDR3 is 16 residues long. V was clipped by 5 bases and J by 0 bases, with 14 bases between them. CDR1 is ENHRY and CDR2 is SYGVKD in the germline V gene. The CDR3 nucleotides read TGTGCCATCAGTCCTACCCCGACTATCTCTGGAAACACCATATATTTT. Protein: CAISPTPTISGNTIYF.

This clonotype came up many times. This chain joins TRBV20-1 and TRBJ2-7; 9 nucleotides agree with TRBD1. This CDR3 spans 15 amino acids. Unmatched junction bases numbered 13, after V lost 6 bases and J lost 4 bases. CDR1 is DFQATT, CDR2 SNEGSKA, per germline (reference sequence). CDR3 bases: TGCAGTGCCCAGCCCCTCGACAGGGGGGCTTACGAGCAGTACTTC. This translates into CSAQPLDRGAYEQYF.

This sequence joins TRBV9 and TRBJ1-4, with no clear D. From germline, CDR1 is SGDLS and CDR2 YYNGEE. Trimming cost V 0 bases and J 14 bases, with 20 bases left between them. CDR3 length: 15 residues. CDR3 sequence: CASSVAGWADKGLFF. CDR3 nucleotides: TGTGCCAGCAGCGTAGCGGGATGGGCGGATAAGGGTCTGTTTTTT.

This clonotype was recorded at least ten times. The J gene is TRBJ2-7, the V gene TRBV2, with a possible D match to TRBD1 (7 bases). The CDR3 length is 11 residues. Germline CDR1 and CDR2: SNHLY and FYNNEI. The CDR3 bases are TGTGGCTCAGGGGGGCTGGGGGAGCAGTACTTC. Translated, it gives CGSGGLGEQYF.

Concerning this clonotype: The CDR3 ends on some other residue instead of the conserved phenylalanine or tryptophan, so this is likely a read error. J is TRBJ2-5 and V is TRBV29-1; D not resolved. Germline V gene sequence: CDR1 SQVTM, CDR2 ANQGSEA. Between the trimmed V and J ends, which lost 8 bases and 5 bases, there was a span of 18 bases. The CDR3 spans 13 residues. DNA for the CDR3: TGCAGCACCGCTGCCCTCACCGTGGAGACCCAGTACTCC. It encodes CSTAALTVETQYS.

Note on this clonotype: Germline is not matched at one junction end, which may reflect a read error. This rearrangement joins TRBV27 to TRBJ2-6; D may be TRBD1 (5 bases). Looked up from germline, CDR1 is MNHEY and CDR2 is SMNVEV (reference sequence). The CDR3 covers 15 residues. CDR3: CASSLRGSGASVLTF. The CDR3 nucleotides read TGTGCCAGCTCCTTAAGGGGCTCTGGGGCCAGCGTCCTGACTTTC.

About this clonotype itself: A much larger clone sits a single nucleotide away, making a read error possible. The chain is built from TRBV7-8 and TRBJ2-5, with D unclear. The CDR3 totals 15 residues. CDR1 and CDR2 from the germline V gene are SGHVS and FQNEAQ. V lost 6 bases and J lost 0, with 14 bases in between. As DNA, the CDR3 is TGTGCCAGCAGTTTGGTGAACGGCTACCAAGAGACCCAGTACTTC. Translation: CASSLVNGYQETQYF.

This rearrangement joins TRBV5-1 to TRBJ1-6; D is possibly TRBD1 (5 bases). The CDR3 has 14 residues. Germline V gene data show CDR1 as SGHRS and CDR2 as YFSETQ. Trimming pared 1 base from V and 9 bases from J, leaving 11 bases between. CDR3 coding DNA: TGCGCCAGCAGCTTGTATGGGGGGGGTTCACCCCTCCACTTT. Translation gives CASSLYGGGSPLHF.

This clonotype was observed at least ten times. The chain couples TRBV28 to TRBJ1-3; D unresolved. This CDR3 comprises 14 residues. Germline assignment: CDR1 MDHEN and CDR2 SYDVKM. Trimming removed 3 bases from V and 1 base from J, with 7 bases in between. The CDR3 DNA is TGTGCCAGCAGTTTTCCGGGATCTGGAAACACCATATATTTT. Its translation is CASSFPGSGNTIYF.

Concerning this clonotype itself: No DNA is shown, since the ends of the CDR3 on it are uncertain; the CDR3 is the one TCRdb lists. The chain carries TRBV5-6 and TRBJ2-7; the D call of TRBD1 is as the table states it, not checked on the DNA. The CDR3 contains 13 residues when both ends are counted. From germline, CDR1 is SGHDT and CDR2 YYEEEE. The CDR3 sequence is CASSWGMGTGEYF.

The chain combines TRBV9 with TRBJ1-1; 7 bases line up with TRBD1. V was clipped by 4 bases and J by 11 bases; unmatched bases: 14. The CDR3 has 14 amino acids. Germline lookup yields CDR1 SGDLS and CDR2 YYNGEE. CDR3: CASSPPRRTGSAFF. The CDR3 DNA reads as TGTGCCAGCAGCCCACCTCGACGGACAGGCTCCGCTTTCTTT.